What follows describes a single T cell receptor beta chain. Trimming removed 0 bases at V and 4 bases at J, with 6 bases between. Germline CDR1 is LGHNA and CDR2 is YNFKEQ. The CDR3 contains 13 residues. These data come from a study of blood T cell repertoires in COVID-19. The data were produced by immunoSEQ multiplex PCR, yet TCRdb's version contains in-frame clones alone and is incomplete. The sample lists 180,000 or so clones; roughly nine tenths were seen once. The sequence was obtained from a man aged 18 to 29 with acute or convalescent COVID-19. Sequenced sample: peripheral blood. V usage is TRBV4-2 and J usage is TRBJ1-1, with no clear D. CDR3 coding DNA: TGTGCCAGCAGCCAAGATCCGGGCACTGAAGCTTTCTTT. It specifies CASSQDPGTEAFF.